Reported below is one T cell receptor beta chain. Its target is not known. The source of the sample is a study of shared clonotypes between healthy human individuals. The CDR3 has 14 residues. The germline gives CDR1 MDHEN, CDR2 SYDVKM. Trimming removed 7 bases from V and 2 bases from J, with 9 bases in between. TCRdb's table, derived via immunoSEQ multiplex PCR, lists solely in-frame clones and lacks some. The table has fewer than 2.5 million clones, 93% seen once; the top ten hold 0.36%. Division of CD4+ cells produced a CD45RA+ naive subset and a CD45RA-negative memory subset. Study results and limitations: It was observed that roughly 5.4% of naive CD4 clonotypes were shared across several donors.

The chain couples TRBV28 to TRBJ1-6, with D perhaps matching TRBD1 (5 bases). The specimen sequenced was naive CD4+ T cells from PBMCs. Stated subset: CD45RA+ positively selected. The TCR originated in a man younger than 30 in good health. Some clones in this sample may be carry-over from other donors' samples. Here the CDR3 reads CASIPGPYNSPLHF. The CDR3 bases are TGTGCCAGCATCCCGGGGCCCTATAATTCACCCCTCCACTTT.